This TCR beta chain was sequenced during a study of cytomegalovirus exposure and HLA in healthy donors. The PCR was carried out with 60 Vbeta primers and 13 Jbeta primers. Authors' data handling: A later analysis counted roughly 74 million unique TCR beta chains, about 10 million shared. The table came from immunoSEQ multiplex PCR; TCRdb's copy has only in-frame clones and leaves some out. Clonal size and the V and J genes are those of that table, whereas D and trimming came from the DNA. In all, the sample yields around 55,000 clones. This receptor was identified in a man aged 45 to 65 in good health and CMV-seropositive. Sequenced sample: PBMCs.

This chain's CDR3 is CASSLAEDTQYF. The CDR3 DNA follows: TGTGCCAGCAGCTTAGCGGAAGATACGCAGTATTTT. The V gene is TRBV5-6, the J gene TRBJ2-3; maybe TRBD2 (5 bases). In germline, CDR1 is SGHDT, CDR2 YYEEEE. The length of the CDR3 is 12 residues. With 2 bases removed from V and 5 bases from J, the gap between germline ends came to 6 bases.